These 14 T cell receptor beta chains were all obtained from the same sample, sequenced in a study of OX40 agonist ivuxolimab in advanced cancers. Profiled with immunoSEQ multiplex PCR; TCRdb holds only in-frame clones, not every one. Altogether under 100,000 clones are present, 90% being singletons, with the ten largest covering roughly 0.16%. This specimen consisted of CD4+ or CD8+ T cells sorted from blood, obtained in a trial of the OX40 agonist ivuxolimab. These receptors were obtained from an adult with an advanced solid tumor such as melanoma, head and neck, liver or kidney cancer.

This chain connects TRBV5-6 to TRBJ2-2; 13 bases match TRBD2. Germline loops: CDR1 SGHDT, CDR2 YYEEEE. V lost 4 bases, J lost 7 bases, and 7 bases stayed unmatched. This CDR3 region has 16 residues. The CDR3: CASSILAGGPSGELFF. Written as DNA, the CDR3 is TGTGCCAGCAGCATACTAGCGGGAGGGCCCAGCGGGGAGCTGTTTTTT.

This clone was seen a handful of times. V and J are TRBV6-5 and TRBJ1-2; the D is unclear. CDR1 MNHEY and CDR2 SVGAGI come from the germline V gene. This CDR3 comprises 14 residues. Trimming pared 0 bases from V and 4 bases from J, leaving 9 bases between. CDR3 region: CASSYSMGSYGYTF. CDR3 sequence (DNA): TGTGCCAGCAGTTACTCGATGGGTTCCTATGGCTACACCTTC.

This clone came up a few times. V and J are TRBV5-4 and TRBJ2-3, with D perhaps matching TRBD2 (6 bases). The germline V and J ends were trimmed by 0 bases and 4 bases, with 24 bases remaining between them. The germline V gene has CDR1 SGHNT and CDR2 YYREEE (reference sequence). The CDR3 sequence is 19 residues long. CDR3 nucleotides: TGTGCCAGCAGCTTGGCCTCTTTGGGGACTCTCGTGGTCCCAGATACGCAGTATTTT. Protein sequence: CASSLASLGTLVVPDTQYF.

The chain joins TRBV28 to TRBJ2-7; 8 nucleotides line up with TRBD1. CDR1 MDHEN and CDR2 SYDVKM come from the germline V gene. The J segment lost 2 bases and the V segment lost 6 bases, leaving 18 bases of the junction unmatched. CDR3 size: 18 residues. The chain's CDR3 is CASSLPIRTQGVAYEQYF. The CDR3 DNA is TGTGCCAGCAGCTTACCAATTAGAACACAGGGGGTGGCCTACGAGCAGTACTTC.

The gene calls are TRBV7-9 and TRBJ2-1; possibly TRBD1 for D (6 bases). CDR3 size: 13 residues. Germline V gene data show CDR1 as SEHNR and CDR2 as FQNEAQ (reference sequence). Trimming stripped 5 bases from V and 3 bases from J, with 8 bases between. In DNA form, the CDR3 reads TGTGCCAGCAGCCAGGACAGCTACAATGAGCAGTTCTTC. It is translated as CASSQDSYNEQFF. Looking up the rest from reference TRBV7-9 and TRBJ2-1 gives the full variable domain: DTGVSQNPRHKITKRGQNVTFRCDPISEHNRLYWYRQTLGQGPEFLTYFQNEAQLEKSRLLSDRFSAERPKGSFSTLEIQRTEQGDSAMYLCASSQDSYNEQFFGPGTRLTVL.

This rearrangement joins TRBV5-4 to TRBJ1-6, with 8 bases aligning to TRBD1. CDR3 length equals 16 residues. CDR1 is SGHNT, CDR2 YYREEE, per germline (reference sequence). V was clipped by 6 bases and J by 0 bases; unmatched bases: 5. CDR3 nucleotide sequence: TGTGCCAGCACCCGAGGACAGGGCTCCTATAATTCACCCCTCCACTTT. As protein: CASTRGQGSYNSPLHF.

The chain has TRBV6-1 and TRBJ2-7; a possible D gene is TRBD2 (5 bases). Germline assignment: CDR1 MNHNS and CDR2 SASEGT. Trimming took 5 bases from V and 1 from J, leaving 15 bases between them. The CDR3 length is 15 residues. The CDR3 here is CASSPVAGGSYEQYF. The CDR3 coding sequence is TGTGCCAGCAGTCCGGTGGCGGGTGGTTCCTACGAGCAGTACTTC.

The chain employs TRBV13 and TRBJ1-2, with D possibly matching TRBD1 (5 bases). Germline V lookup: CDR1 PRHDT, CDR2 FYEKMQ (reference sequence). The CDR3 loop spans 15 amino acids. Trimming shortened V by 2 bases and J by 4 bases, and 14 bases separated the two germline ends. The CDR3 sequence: CASSLSSGMGYGYTF. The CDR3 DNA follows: TGTGCCAGCAGCTTAAGTTCAGGGATGGGCTATGGCTACACCTTC.

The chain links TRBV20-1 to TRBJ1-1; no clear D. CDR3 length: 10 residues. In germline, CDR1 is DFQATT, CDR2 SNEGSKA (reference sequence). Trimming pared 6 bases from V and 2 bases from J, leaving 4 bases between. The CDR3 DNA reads TGCAGTGCGCCCAACACTGAAGCTTTCTTT. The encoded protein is CSAPNTEAFF.

The CDR3 DNA is TGTGCCAGTAGTTTGTTTATGATGAATCAGCCCCAGCATTTT. Its translation: CASSLFMMNQPQHF. J is TRBJ1-5 and V is TRBV19; no clear D gene. Trimming cost V 5 bases and J 4 bases, with 12 bases left between them. Germline V gene lookup returns CDR1 LNHDA and CDR2 SQIVND (reference sequence). The CDR3 totals 14 residues.

CDR3 nucleotides: TGTGCCAGCAGAGTAGGCGTGAACACTGAAGCTTTCTTT. Amino acids: CASRVGVNTEAFF. The chain links TRBV2 to TRBJ1-1; no definite D call. V lost 6 bases to trimming and J lost 0 bases, with 8 bases between them. This CDR3 has 13 amino acids. Germline CDR1 is SNHLY and CDR2 is FYNNEI.

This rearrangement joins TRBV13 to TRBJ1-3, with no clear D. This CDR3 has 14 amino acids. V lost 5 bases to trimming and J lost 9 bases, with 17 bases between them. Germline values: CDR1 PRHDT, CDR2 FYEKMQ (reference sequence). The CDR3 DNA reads TGTGCCAGCAGCCCCTCGAGGTCGATCCCCACCATATATTTT. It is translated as CASSPSRSIPTIYF.

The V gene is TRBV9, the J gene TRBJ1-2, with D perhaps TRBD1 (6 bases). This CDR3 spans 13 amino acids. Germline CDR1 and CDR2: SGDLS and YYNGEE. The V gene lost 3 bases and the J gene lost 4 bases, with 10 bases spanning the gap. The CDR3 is CASSEGQIYGYTF. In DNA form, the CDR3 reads TGTGCCAGCAGCGAAGGACAGATCTATGGCTACACCTTC.

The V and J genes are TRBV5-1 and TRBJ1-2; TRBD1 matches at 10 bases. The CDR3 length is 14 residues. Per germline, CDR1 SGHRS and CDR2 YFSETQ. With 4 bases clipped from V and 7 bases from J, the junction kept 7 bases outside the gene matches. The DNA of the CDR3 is TGCGCCAGCAGCCACGGGACAGGGGTTGCTGGCTACACCTTC. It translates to CASSHGTGVAGYTF.